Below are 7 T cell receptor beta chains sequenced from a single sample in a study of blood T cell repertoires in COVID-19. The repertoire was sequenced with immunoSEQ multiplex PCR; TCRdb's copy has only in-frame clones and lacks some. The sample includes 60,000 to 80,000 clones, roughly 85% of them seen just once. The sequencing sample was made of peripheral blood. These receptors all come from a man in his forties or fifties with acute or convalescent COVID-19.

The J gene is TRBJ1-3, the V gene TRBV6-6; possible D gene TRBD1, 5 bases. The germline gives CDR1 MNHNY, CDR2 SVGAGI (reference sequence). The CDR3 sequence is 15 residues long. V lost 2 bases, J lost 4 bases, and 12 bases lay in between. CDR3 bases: TGTGCCAGCAGTTACGGGGCGGGGATAGGAAACACCATATATTTT. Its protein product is CASSYGAGIGNTIYF.

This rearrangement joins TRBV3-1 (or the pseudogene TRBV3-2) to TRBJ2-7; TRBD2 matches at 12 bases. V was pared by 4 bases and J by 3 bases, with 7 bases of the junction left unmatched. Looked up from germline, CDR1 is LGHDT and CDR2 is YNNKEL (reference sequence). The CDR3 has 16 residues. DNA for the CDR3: TGTGCCAGCAGCCGAAAGCTAGCGGGGGGGCTCTACGAGCAGTACTTC. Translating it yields CASSRKLAGGLYEQYF.

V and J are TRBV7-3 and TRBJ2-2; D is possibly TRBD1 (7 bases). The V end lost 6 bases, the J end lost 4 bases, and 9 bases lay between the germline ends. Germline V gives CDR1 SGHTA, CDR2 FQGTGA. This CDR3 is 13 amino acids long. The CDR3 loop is CASSQGGTGELFF. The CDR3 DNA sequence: TGTGCCAGCAGTCAGGGGGGCACCGGGGAGCTGTTTTTT.

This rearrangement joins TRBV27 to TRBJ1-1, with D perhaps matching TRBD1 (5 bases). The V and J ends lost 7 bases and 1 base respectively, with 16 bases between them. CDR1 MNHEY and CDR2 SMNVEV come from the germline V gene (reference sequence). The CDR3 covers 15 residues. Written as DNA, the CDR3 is TGTGCCAGCACCCGCGGCGGGGGTCAGAACACTGAAGCTTTCTTT. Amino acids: CASTRGGGQNTEAFF.

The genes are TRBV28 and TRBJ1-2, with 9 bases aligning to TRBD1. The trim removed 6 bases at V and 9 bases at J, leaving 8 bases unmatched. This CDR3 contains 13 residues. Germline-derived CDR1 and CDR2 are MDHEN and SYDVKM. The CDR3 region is CASSLGQGRRYTF. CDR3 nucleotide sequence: TGTGCCAGCAGCCTGGGACAGGGTAGACGCTACACCTTC.

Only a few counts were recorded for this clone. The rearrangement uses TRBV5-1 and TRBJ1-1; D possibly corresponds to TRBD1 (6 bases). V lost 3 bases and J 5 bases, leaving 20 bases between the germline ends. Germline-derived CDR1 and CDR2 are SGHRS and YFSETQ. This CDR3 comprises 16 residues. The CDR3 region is CASSSTTATRGTEAFF. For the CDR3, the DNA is TGCGCCAGCAGCTCCACTACCGCGACGAGGGGGACTGAAGCTTTCTTT.

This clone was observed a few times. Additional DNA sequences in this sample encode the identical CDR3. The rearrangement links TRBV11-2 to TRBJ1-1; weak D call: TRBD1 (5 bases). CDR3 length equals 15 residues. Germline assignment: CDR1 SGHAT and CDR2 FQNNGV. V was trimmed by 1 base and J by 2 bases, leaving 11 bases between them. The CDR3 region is CASSLGQGGNTEAFF. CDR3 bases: TGTGCCAGCAGCTTAGGGCAGGGAGGAAACACTGAAGCTTTCTTT.